The 22 T cell receptor beta chains listed next were all sequenced from one sample in a study of glioma-infiltrating T cells after dendritic cell vaccination. Produced via immunoSEQ multiplex PCR; TCRdb's table is partial and in-frame only. The table has about 92,000 clones, 85% to 90% seen once; the top ten hold approximately 14%. The sequencing used blood, collected before dendritic cell vaccination. These TCRs come from a human donor with glioblastoma.

The chain is built from TRBV5-1 and TRBJ2-7; tentative D call: TRBD2 (5 bases). The CDR3 is made up of 15 amino acids. Germline V lookup: CDR1 SGHRS, CDR2 YFSETQ. Trimming cost V 0 bases and J 4 bases, with 14 bases left between them. Here the CDR3 reads CASSLDWNGVYEQYF. CDR3 DNA sequence: TGCGCCAGCAGCTTGGACTGGAACGGGGTTTACGAGCAGTACTTC.

In the case of this clone: Different DNA sequences within this sample yield the same CDR3. The chain carries TRBV5-1 and TRBJ2-7; a possible D gene is TRBD2 (5 bases). V was clipped by 3 bases and J by 2 bases, with 6 bases between them. Germline values: CDR1 SGHRS, CDR2 YFSETQ. The CDR3 is 12 residues long. CDR3 loop: CASSSGTYEQYF. The CDR3, as DNA: TGCGCCAGCAGCTCCGGGACCTACGAGCAGTACTTC. Drawing the rest from reference TRBV5-1 and TRBJ2-7, the complete variable domain is KAGVTQTPRYLIKTRGQQVTLSCSPISGHRSVSWYQQTPGQGLQFLFEYFSETQRNKGNFPGRFSGRQFSNSRSEMNVSTLELGDSALYLCASSSGTYEQYFGPGTRLTVT.

CDR3 residues: CASSVVYEQYF. CDR3 in DNA: TGTGCCAGCAGTGTCGTCTACGAGCAGTACTTC. The genes are TRBV2 and TRBJ2-7; D unresolved. The V and J ends lost 4 bases and 3 bases respectively, with 4 bases between them. Germline CDR1 and CDR2: SNHLY and FYNNEI. The CDR3 has 11 amino acids.

The rearrangement joins TRBV5-1 to TRBJ1-1, with D tentatively TRBD1 (6 bases). This CDR3 is built from 16 residues. From germline, CDR1 is SGHRS and CDR2 YFSETQ. V lost 3 bases to trimming and J lost 2 bases, with 17 bases between them. The CDR3 loop reads CASSSMAGTINTEAFF. CDR3 nucleotides: TGCGCCAGCAGCTCTATGGCCGGGACAATAAACACTGAAGCTTTCTTT.

The gene calls are TRBV7-3 and TRBJ2-1; TRBD1 might be the D (7 bases). Between the trimmed V and J ends, which lost 2 bases and 7 bases, there was a span of 15 bases. Germline V gene data show CDR1 as SGHTA and CDR2 as FQGTGA. This CDR3 has 15 amino acids. The CDR3 DNA is TGTGCCAGCAGCTTAGGTGTGGCAGGGGGGAATGAGCAGTTCTTC. Translation: CASSLGVAGGNEQFF.

The J gene is TRBJ2-7, the V gene TRBV28, with D tentatively TRBD1 (6 bases). The V gene lost 4 bases and the J gene lost 3 bases, with 19 bases spanning the gap. This CDR3 contains 16 residues. Germline V CDR1 and CDR2: MDHEN, SYDVKM. This CDR3 is CASSSTGFPGIYEQYF. In DNA, the CDR3 is TGTGCCAGCAGTTCTACAGGGTTTCCCGGGATCTACGAGCAGTACTTC.

This chain joins TRBV18 and TRBJ1-1, with 8 bases identical to TRBD1. The CDR3 spans 15 residues. Germline V gene lookup returns CDR1 KGHSH and CDR2 LQKENI. The J segment lost 4 bases and the V segment lost 6 bases, leaving 10 bases of the junction unmatched. This CDR3 reads CASSQLSDRGTEAFF. DNA of the CDR3: TGTGCCAGCTCCCAACTTTCCGACAGGGGCACTGAAGCTTTCTTT.

This sequence joins TRBV6-6 and TRBJ2-3; D gene uncertain. The CDR3 contains 15 residues. Trimming removed 0 bases from V and 1 base from J, with 8 bases in between. Per the germline V gene, CDR1 is MNHNY and CDR2 is SVGAGI (reference sequence). In DNA, the CDR3 is TGTGCCAGCAGTTACTCAGTGGTAGGCACAGATACGCAGTATTTT. It is translated as CASSYSVVGTDTQYF.

V and J are TRBV11-2 and TRBJ2-1; TRBD1 is a possible D gene (5 bases). Germline values: CDR1 SGHAT, CDR2 FQNNGV. Trimming took off 0 bases at V and 8 bases at J, with 8 bases between the two ends. The CDR3 has 13 residues. CDR3 bases: TGTGCCAGCAGCTTAGAGACAGTTTATGAGCAGTTCTTC. Its translation: CASSLETVYEQFF.

The chain carries TRBV5-1 and TRBJ2-7; possibly TRBD1 for D (6 bases). Germline loops: CDR1 SGHRS, CDR2 YFSETQ. V lost 2 bases and J lost 4, with 7 bases in between. The CDR3 extends over 12 amino acids. The CDR3 sequence is CASSFTGYEQYF. CDR3 sequence (DNA): TGCGCCAGCAGCTTTACAGGGTACGAGCAGTACTTC. Full variable domain (outside the CDR3, taken from reference TRBV5-1 and TRBJ2-7): KAGVTQTPRYLIKTRGQQVTLSCSPISGHRSVSWYQQTPGQGLQFLFEYFSETQRNKGNFPGRFSGRQFSNSRSEMNVSTLELGDSALYLCASSFTGYEQYFGPGTRLTVT.

The V call is TRBV5-1, the J call TRBJ2-1; no clear D gene. CDR3 length equals 13 residues. Germline V gives CDR1 SGHRS, CDR2 YFSETQ. Trimming took off 0 bases at V and 8 bases at J, with 9 bases between the two ends. CDR3 loop: CASSLGLADEQFF. The DNA for the CDR3 is TGCGCCAGCAGCTTGGGGCTTGCCGATGAGCAGTTCTTC.

J is TRBJ2-7 and V is TRBV7-6, with a weak D call TRBD2 (6 bases). This CDR3 has 15 amino acids. Trimming removed 1 base at V and 3 bases at J, with 13 bases between. Germline V gene data show CDR1 as SGHVS and CDR2 as FNYEAQ. The CDR3, as DNA: TGTGCCAGCAGCTTAGTCGGGGGATTGGGCTACGAGCAGTACTTC. It is translated as CASSLVGGLGYEQYF.

V and J are TRBV7-8 and TRBJ2-7; 9 bases match TRBD2. CDR3 length: 16 residues. Germline values: CDR1 SGHVS, CDR2 FQNEAQ. With V trimmed by 2 bases and J by 6 bases, 11 bases remained unmatched. Here the CDR3 DNA reads TGTGCCAGCAGCTTAAGACTGGGGTCTAGCGGGGCCGAGCAGTACTTC. It encodes CASSLRLGSSGAEQYF.

The rearrangement joins TRBV6-5 to TRBJ2-1; 8 bases are shared with TRBD2. Losses at the gene ends were 8 bases for V and 9 bases for J; bases not matched to a gene: 3. Germline CDR1 reads MNHEY; CDR2 reads SVGAGI. This CDR3 is built from 11 residues. CDR3 in DNA: TGTGCCAGCGCGGGAGGAGTTGAGCAGTTCTTC. As protein: CASAGGVEQFF.

The CDR3 region is CASTMGVGEQYF. CDR3 DNA sequence: TGTGCCAGCACTATGGGAGTCGGCGAGCAGTACTTC. The rearrangement uses TRBV6-6 and TRBJ2-7; the D gene is possibly TRBD2 (5 bases). The CDR3 totals 12 residues. CDR1 and CDR2 from the germline V gene are MNHNY and SVGAGI (reference sequence). V lost 7 bases to trimming and J lost 6 bases, with 13 bases between them.

This sequence joins TRBV29-1 and TRBJ2-1, with 11 bases identical to TRBD2. The CDR3 spans 16 residues. With 3 bases clipped from V and 9 bases from J, the junction kept 13 bases outside the gene matches. From germline, CDR1 is SQVTM and CDR2 ANQGSEA. This CDR3 is CSVDVALGLAVGEQFF. CDR3 DNA: TGCAGCGTTGACGTTGCCCTGGGACTAGCGGTGGGTGAGCAGTTCTTC.

This rearrangement joins TRBV4-1 to TRBJ1-6, with D perhaps matching TRBD1 (6 bases). Germline V gene lookup returns CDR1 MGHRA and CDR2 YSYEKL. V was cut by 0 bases and J by 3 bases, with 18 bases left in between. CDR3 size: 19 residues. CDR3 sequence reads: CASSQDGQTIPNYNSPLHF. The CDR3 DNA reads TGCGCCAGCAGCCAAGATGGACAGACCATTCCCAACTATAATTCACCCCTCCACTTT.

A single count supports this clone. The gene calls are TRBV19 and TRBJ2-4; D is perhaps TRBD2 (5 bases). Germline-derived CDR1 and CDR2 are LNHDA and SQIVND (reference sequence). Trimming pared 5 bases from V and 2 bases from J, leaving 10 bases between. The CDR3 consists of 14 residues. The CDR3 DNA follows: TGTGCCAGTAGTGCCGACTATCCCAAAAACATTCAGTACTTC. Translation: CASSADYPKNIQYF.

The CDR3 loop reads CASSADRLETQYF. The CDR3 DNA sequence: TGTGCCAGCAGTGCGGACAGGTTGGAGACCCAGTACTTC. The chain is built from TRBV6-4 and TRBJ2-5; 7 bases map to TRBD1. This CDR3 is 13 amino acids long. J lost 5 bases, V lost 4 bases, and 4 bases had no gene match. Germline CDR1 is MRHNA and CDR2 is SNTAGT.

The chain couples TRBV6-1 to TRBJ1-2; no firm D call. Trimming took off 3 bases at V and 7 bases at J, with 12 bases between the two ends. The CDR3 has 13 amino acids. The germline V gene has CDR1 MNHNS and CDR2 SASEGT. The CDR3 is CASSDRGVGGYTF. As DNA, the CDR3 is TGTGCCAGCAGTGATCGCGGGGTTGGTGGCTACACCTTC.

This clone was counted a single time. This rearrangement joins TRBV7-7 to TRBJ2-7, with TRBD2 identical over 7 bases. V shed 1 base, J shed 6 bases, and the junction held 6 bases outside the gene matches. CDR1 is SSHAT and CDR2 is FNYEAQ in the germline V gene (reference sequence). The CDR3 has 14 residues. The CDR3 region has the DNA TGTGCCAGCAGCTTAGGTTCGGGAGGTGGCGAGCAGTACTTC. It yields the protein CASSLGSGGGEQYF.

The gene calls are TRBV18 and TRBJ2-2; no definite D call. Between the trimmed V and J ends, which lost 2 bases and 4 bases, there was a span of 8 bases. CDR1 is KGHSH and CDR2 is LQKENI in the germline V gene. The CDR3 runs 14 residues. The DNA for the CDR3 is TGTGCCAGCTCACCATCCCTGTCCACCGGGGAGCTGTTTTTT. Protein: CASSPSLSTGELFF.